This T cell receptor beta chain was obtained from a study of neoadjuvant anti-PD-1 for oral cavity cancer. The method was immunoSEQ multiplex PCR; TCRdb's version includes in-frame clones alone and lacks a portion of them. The sample lists 35,000 to 50,000 clones, approximately 80% occurring once. Germline V gene data show CDR1 as SGDLS and CDR2 as YYNGEE. The CDR3 is 15 amino acids. The V and J ends lost 4 bases and 8 bases, in that order; junction bases with no gene match: 7. Time point here: after neoadjuvant nivolumab, at surgical resection. This TCR came from a person aged 35-79 years with oral cavity squamous cell carcinoma. This chain joins TRBV9 and TRBJ1-6, with 9 positions matching TRBD1. The sequencing used PBMCs, collected after nivolumab (anti-PD-1) treatment. DNA for the CDR3: TGTGCCAGCAGCCCGGGGACAGGGAAGGATTCACCCCTCCACTTT. It encodes CASSPGTGKDSPLHF. Variable domain in full (rest from reference TRBV9 and TRBJ1-6): DSGVTQTPKHLITATGQRVTLRCSPRSGDLSVYWYQQSLDQGLQFLIQYYNGEERAKGNILERFSAQQFPDLHSELNLSSLELGDSALYFCASSPGTGKDSPLHFGNGTRLTVT.